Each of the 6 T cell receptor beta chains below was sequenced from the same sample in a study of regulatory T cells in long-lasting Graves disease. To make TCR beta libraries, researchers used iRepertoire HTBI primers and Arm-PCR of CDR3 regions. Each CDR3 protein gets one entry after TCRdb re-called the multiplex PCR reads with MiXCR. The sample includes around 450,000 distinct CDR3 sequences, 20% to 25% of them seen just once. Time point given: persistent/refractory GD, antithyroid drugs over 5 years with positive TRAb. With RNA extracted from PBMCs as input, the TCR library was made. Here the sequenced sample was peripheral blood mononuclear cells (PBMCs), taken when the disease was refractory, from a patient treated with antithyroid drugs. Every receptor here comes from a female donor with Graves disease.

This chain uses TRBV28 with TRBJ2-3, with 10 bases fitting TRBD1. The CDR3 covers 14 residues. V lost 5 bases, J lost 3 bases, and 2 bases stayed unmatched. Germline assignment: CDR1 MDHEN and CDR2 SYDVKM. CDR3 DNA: TGTGCCAGCAGTGACAGGGGGCGGACAGATACGCAGTATTTT. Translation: CASSDRGRTDTQYF.

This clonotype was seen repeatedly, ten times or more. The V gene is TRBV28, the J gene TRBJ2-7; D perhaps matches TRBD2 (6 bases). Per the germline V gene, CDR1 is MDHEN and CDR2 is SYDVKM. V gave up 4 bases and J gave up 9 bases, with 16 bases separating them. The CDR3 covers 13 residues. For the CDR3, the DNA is TGTGCCAGCAGTTCGGGGACTGCCGCGGTGCAGTACTTC. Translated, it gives CASSSGTAAVQYF.

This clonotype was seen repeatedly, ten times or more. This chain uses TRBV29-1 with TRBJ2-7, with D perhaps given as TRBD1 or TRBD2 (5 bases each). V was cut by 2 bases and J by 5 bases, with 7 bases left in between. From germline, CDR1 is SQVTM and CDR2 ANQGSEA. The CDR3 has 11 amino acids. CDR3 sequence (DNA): TGCAGCGTTGAAATGGGACACGAGCAGTACTTC. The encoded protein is CSVEMGHEQYF.

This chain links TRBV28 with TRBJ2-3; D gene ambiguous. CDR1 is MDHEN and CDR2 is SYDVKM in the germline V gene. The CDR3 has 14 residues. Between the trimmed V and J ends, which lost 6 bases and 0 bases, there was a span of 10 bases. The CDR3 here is CASSPPTSTDTQYF. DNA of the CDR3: TGTGCCAGCAGCCCCCCCACTAGCACAGATACGCAGTATTTT.

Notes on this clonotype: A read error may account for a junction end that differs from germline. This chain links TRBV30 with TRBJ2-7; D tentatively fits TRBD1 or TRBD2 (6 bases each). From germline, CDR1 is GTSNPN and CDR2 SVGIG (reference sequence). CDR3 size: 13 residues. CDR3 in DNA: TGTGCCTGGAGGGGCGCGGGCAGCAAAGGGGGGCACTTC. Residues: CAWRGAGSKGGHF. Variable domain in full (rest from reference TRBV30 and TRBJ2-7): SQTIHQWPATLVQPVGSPLSLECTVEGTSNPNLYWYRQAAGRGLQLLFYSVGIGQISSEVPQNLSASRPQDRQFILSSKKLLLSDSGFYLCAWRGAGSKGGHFGPGTRLTVT.

CDR3 in amino acids: CAWMLSTDTQYF. The CDR3, as DNA: TGTGCCTGGATGCTTAGCACAGATACGCAGTATTTT. The chain has TRBV30 and TRBJ2-3; no firm D call. V dropped 4 bases and J dropped 0 bases, with 5 bases sitting between them. The CDR3 length is 12 residues. Germline CDR1 is GTSNPN and CDR2 is SVGIG (reference sequence).